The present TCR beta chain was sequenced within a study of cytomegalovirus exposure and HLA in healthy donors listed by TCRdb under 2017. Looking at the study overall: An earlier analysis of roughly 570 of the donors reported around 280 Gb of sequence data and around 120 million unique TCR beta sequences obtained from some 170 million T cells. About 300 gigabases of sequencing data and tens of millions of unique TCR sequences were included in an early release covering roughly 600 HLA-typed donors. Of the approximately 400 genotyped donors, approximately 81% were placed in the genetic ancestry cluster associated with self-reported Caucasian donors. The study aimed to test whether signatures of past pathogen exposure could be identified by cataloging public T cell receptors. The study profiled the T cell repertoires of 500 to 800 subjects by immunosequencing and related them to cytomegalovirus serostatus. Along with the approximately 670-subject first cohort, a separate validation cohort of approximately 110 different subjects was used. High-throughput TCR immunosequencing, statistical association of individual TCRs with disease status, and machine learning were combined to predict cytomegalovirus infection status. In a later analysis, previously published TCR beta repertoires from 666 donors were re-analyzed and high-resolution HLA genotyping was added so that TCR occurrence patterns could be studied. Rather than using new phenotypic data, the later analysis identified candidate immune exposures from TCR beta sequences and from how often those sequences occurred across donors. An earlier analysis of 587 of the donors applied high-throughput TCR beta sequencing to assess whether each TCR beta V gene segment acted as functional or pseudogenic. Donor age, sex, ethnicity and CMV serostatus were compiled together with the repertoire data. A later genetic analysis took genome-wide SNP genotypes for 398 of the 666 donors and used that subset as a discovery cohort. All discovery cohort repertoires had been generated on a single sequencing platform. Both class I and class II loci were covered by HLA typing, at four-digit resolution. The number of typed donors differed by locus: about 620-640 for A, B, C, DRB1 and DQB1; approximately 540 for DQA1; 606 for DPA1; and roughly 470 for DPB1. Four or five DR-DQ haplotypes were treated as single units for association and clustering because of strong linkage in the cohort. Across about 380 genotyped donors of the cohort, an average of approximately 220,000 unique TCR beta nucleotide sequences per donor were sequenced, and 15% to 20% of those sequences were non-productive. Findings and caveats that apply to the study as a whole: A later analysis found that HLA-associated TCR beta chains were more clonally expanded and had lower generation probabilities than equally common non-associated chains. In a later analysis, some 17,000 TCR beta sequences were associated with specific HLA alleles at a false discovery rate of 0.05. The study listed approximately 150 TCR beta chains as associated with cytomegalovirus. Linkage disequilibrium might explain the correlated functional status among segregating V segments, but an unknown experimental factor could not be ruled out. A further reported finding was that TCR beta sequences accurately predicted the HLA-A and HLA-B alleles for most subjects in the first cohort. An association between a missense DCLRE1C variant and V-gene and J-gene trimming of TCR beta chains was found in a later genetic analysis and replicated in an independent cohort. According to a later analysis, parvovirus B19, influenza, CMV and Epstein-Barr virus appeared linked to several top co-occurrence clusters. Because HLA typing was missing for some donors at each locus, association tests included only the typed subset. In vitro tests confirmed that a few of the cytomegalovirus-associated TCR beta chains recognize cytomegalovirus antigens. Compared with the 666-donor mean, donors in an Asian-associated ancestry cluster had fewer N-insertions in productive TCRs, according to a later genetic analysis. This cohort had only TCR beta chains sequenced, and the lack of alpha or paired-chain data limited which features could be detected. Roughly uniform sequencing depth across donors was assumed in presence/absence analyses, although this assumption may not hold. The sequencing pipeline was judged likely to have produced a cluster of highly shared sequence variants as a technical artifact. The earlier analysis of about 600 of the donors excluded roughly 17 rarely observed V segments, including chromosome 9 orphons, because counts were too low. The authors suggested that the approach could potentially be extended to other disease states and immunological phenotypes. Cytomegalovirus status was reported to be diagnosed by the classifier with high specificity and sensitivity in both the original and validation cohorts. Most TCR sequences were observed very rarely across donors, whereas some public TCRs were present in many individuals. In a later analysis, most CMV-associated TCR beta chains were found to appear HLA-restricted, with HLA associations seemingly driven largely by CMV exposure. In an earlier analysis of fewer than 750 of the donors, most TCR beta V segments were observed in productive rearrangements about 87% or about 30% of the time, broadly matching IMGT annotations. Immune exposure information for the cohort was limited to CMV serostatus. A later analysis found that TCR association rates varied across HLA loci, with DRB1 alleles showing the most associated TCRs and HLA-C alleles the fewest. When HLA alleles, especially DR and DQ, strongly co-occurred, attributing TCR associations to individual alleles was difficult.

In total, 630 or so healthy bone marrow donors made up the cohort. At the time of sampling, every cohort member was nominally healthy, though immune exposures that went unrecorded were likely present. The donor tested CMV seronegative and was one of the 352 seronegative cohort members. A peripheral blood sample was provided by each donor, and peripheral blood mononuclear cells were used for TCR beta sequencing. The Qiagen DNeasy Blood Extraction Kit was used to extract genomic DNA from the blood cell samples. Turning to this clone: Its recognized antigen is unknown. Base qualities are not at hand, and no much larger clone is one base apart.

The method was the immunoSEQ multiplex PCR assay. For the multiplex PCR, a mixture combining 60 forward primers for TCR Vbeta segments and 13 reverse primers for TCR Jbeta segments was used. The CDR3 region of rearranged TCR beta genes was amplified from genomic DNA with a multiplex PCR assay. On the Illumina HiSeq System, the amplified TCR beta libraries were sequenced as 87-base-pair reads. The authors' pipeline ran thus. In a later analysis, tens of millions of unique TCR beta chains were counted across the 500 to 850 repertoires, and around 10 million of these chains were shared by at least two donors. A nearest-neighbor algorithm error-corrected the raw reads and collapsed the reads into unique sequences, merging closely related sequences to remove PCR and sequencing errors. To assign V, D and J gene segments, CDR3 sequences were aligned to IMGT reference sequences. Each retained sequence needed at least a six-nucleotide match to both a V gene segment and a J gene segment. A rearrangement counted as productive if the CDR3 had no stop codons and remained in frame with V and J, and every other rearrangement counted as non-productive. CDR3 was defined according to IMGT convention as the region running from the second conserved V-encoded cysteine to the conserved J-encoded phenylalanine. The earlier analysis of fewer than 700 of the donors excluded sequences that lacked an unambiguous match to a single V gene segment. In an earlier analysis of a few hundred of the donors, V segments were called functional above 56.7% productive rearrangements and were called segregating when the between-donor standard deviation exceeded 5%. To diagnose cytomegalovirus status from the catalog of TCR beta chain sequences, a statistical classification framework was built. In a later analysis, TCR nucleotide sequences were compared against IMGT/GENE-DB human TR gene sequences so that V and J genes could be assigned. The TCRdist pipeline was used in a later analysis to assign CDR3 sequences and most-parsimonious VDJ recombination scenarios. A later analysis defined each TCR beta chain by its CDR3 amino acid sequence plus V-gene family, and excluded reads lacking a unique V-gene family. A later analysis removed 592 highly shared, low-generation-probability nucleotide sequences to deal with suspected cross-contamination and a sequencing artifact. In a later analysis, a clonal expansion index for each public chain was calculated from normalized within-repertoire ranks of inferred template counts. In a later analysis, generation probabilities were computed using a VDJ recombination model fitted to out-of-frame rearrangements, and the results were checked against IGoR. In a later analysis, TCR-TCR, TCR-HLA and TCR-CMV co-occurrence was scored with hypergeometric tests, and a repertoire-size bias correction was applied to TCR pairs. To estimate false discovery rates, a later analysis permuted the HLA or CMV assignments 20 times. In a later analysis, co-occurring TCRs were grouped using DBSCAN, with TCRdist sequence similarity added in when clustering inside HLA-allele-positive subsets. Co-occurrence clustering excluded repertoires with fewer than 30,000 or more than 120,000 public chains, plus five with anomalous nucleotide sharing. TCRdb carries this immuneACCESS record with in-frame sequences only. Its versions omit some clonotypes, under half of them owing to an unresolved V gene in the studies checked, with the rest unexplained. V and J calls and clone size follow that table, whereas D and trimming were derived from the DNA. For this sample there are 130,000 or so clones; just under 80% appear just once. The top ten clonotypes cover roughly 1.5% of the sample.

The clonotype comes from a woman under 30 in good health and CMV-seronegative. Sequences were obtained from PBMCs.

The CDR3 protein sequence reads: CASSRDRGNEAFF. In nucleotide form, the sequence is TGTGCCAGCAGCCGGGACAGGGGGAATGAAGCTTTCTTT. In this chain, TRBV7-9 is recombined with TRBJ1-1, and 11 junctional nucleotides match TRBD1. V is trimmed back by 5 bases and J by 7 bases, and the junction contains 3 bases that no gene match accounts for. CDR1 is given as SEHNR and CDR2 as FQNEAQ, both from the germline V gene (reference sequence). Spanning cysteine to phenylalanine, the CDR3 consists of 13 amino acids. Only CDR3 DNA remains: 39 bases, in frame from the first base.